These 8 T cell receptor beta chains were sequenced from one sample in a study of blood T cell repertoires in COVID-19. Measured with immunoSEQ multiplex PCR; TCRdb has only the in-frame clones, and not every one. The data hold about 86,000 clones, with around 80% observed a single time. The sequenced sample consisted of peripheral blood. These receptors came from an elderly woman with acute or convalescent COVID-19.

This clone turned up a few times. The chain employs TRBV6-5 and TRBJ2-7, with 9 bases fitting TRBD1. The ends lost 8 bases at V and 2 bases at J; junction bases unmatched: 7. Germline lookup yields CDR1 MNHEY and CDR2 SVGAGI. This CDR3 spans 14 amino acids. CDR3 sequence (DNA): TGTGCCAGCGGCTGGGACAGGGCGCCCTACGAGCAGTACTTC. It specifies CASGWDRAPYEQYF.

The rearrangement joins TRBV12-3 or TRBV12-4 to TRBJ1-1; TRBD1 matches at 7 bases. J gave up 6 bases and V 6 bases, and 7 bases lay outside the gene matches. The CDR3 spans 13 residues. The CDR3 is CASRIGGTAEAFF. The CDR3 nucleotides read TGTGCCAGCAGGATAGGGGGGACAGCTGAAGCTTTCTTT.

This chain's CDR3 is CASSLKGKGETQYF. CDR3 sequence (DNA): TGTGCCAGCAGCTTAAAGGGGAAAGGCGAGACCCAGTACTTC. J is TRBJ2-5 and V is TRBV7-2, with D perhaps TRBD1 (5 bases). Deletions cut 2 bases from V and 5 bases from J, with 12 bases between. The CDR3 extends over 14 amino acids. Germline V gene sequence: CDR1 SGHTA, CDR2 FQGNSA.

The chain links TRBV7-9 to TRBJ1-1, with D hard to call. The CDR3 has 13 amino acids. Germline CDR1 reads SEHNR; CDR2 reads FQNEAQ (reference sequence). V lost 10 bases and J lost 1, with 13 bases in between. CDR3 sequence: CAILRRGNTEAFF. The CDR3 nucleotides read TGTGCCATCCTACGGCGGGGGAACACTGAAGCTTTCTTT.

The CDR3 spells CASSLLAGGGETQYF. For the CDR3, the DNA is TGCGCCAGCAGCTTGCTGGCGGGAGGGGGAGAGACCCAGTACTTC. The chain joins TRBV5-1 to TRBJ2-5; TRBD2 aligns across 9 bases. Per germline, CDR1 SGHRS and CDR2 YFSETQ. The CDR3 is 15 residues long. Trimming at V came to 1 base and at J to 4 bases, leaving 5 bases not matched to a gene.

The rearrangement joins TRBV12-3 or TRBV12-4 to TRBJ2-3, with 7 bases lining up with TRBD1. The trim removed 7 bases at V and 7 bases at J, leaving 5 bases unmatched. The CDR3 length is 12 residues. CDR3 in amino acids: CASTRQGYTQYF. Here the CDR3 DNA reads TGTGCCAGCACCCGACAGGGATATACGCAGTATTTT.

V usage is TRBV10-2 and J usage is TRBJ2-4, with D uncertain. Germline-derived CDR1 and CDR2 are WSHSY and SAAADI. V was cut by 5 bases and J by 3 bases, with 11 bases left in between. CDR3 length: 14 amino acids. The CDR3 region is CASSIDGSKNIQYF. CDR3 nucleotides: TGCGCCAGCAGTATCGATGGTAGCAAAAACATTCAGTACTTC.

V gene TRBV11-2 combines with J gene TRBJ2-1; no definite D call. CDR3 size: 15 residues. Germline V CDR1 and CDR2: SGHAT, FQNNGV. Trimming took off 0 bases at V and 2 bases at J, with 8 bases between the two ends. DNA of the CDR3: TGTGCCAGCAGCTTAGATCGTCTAGCCTACAATGAGCAGTTCTTC. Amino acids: CASSLDRLAYNEQFF.